These 23 T cell receptor beta chains came from one sample sequenced in a study of persistence of HIV-infected CD4 T cells (dated by TCRdb to between 2020 and 2021). These TCRs' antigens remain unknown. Read against the paper, the sample's treatment or condition label means: suppressive antiretroviral therapy. Lysates of CMV-infected fibroblasts were used at about 10 ug/mL for cell stimulation. Memory populations depleted of antigen-responding cells were obtained by sorting nonresponding CD40L-negative CD69-negative CD45RO-high memory CD4+ T cells. TCRbeta repertoires were sequenced from genomic DNA with the immunoSEQ hsTCRB assay version 4 in survey mode. Here the immuneACCESS table is served through TCRdb, limited to in-frame sequences with V and J called. Missing clones are a known gap in these copies; in checked studies unresolved V genes cover under half, and the rest lacks a known reason. A total of some 48,000 clones appear in this sample, 75% to 85% of them only once. The top ten clones comprise 3% of the sample.

This specimen consisted of CD4+ T cells sorted from PBMCs after approximately 20-hour stimulation, obtained from a patient who received antiretroviral therapy. Explained via the paper, the cell subset or site label denotes: CD40L-CD69- CD45RO-high memory CD4 T cells not responding to CMV lysate. Receptors originate from an adult man with HIV who was CMV-seropositive.

The gene calls are TRBV7-9 and TRBJ1-1, with TRBD1 matching 7 bases. The CDR3 covers 13 residues. From germline, CDR1 is SEHNR and CDR2 FQNEAQ (reference sequence). V lost 6 bases to trimming and J lost 0 bases; unmatched junction nucleotides: 1. CDR3 region: CASRGTVNTEAFF. CDR3 DNA: TGTGCCAGCAGGGGGACAGTGAACACTGAAGCTTTCTTT.

This chain uses TRBV29-1 with TRBJ2-1; TRBD1 matches at 9 bases. Losses at the gene ends were 7 bases for V and 4 bases for J; bases not matched to a gene: 2. The CDR3 consists of 12 residues. Germline loops: CDR1 SQVTM, CDR2 ANQGSEA. The CDR3 region has the DNA TGCAGCGCGGGACAGGGATACAATGAGCAGTTCTTC. Translation gives CSAGQGYNEQFF.

The gene calls are TRBV29-1 and TRBJ2-3, with D perhaps assigned TRBD1 or TRBD2 (5 bases each). V lost 4 bases and J 0 bases, leaving 11 bases between the germline ends. Looked up from germline, CDR1 is SQVTM and CDR2 is ANQGSEA. This CDR3 is 14 amino acids long. The CDR3 loop reads CSVVGTTSTDTQYF. The DNA of the CDR3 is TGCAGCGTTGTCGGGACGACCAGCACAGATACGCAGTATTTT.

The chain combines TRBV19 with TRBJ2-2, with D perhaps matching TRBD1 (5 bases). V dropped 3 bases and J dropped 7 bases, with 12 bases sitting between them. This CDR3 spans 14 amino acids. In germline, CDR1 is LNHDA, CDR2 SQIVND (reference sequence). The CDR3 protein is CASSIEVRVGELFF. CDR3 nucleotide sequence: TGTGCCAGTAGTATTGAAGTCAGGGTCGGGGAGCTGTTTTTT.

The rearrangement joins TRBV7-6 to TRBJ1-1; tentatively, D is TRBD1 (5 bases). The CDR3 has 17 amino acids. Germline V CDR1 and CDR2: SGHVS, FNYEAQ. The V end was cut by 4 bases, the J end by 7 bases, with 25 bases between. CDR3 nucleotide sequence: TGTGCCAGCAGCTCGTCTAGGGGCCGAGATTGGTATGGTGAAGCTTTCTTT. Residues: CASSSSRGRDWYGEAFF.

The V gene is TRBV10-2, the J gene TRBJ1-5; TRBD1 might be the D (5 bases). Trimming removed 3 bases from V and 4 bases from J, with 13 bases in between. The CDR3 runs to 15 residues. Germline CDR1 and CDR2: WSHSY and SAAADI. CDR3 amino acids: CASSDIDSRNQPQHF. The CDR3 DNA is TGCGCCAGCAGTGACATAGACAGTCGGAATCAGCCCCAGCATTTT.

The rearrangement uses TRBV30 and TRBJ2-1; 8 nucleotides align to TRBD2. CDR1 is GTSNPN, CDR2 SVGIG, per germline (reference sequence). The CDR3 totals 15 residues. With V trimmed by 3 bases and J by 6 bases, 10 bases remained unmatched. Here the CDR3 reads CAWRSGLARGNEQFF. The CDR3 DNA reads as TGTGCCTGGAGGAGTGGACTAGCTCGGGGCAATGAGCAGTTCTTC.

This clone was observed once. The chain employs TRBV19 and TRBJ1-2; 7 bases are a match to TRBD1. In germline, CDR1 is LNHDA, CDR2 SQIVND (reference sequence). After removal of 2 bases from V and 2 bases from J, the junction contained 5 bases not matched to a gene. This CDR3 is built from 15 residues. The CDR3 loop is CASSIRGGANYGYTF. The DNA for the CDR3 is TGTGCCAGTAGTATAAGAGGGGGCGCCAACTATGGCTACACCTTC. Full variable domain (outside the CDR3, taken from reference TRBV19 and TRBJ1-2): DGGITQSPKYLFRKEGQNVTLSCEQNLNHDAMYWYRQDPGQGLRLIYYSQIVNDFQKGDIAEGYSVSREKKESFPLTVTSAQKNPTAFYLCASSIRGGANYGYTFGSGTRLTVV.

J is TRBJ2-5 and V is TRBV3-1 (or the pseudogene TRBV3-2), with D perhaps matching TRBD2 (6 bases). V was shortened by 4 bases and J by 2 bases, with 14 bases between the two germline ends. The CDR3 has 15 amino acids. Germline CDR1 LGHDT, CDR2 YNNKEL (reference sequence). Here the CDR3 reads CASSLGLTAQETQYF. CDR3 in DNA: TGTGCCAGCAGCCTAGGACTAACTGCACAAGAGACCCAGTACTTC.

The chain uses TRBV30 and TRBJ2-1, with no clear D. Trimming pared 0 bases from V and 5 bases from J, leaving 8 bases between. CDR1 and CDR2 from the germline V gene are GTSNPN and SVGIG (reference sequence). The CDR3 has 13 residues. CDR3 sequence: CAWSVWLNNEQFF. The CDR3 region has the DNA TGTGCCTGGAGTGTATGGCTTAACAATGAGCAGTTCTTC.

The chain couples TRBV6-5 to TRBJ2-5; D possibly corresponds to TRBD1 (6 bases). The germline V and J ends were trimmed by 7 bases and 5 bases, with 8 bases remaining between them. The germline V gene has CDR1 MNHEY and CDR2 SVGAGI. The CDR3 has 11 residues. CDR3 residues: CASTRGETQYF. The CDR3 DNA reads as TGTGCCAGCACGAGGGGGGAGACCCAGTACTTC.

The chain joins TRBV5-4 to TRBJ2-5; possibly TRBD1 or TRBD2 for D (6 bases each). Germline CDR1 and CDR2: SGHNT and YYREEE (reference sequence). The CDR3 is made up of 14 amino acids. The V end was cut by 0 bases, the J end by 3 bases, with 9 bases between. CDR3 residues: CASSLVGGKETQYF. CDR3 in DNA: TGTGCCAGCAGCTTGGTGGGGGGCAAAGAGACCCAGTACTTC.

This rearrangement joins TRBV7-9 to TRBJ1-4, with TRBD1 identical over 8 bases. The CDR3 is 17 amino acids. CDR1 SEHNR and CDR2 FQNEAQ come from the germline V gene (reference sequence). The J segment lost 2 bases and the V segment lost 1 base, leaving 6 bases of the junction unmatched. This CDR3 reads CASSLVSTGGTNEKLFF. In nucleotides, the CDR3 is TGTGCCAGCAGCTTAGTCAGCACAGGGGGGACTAATGAAAAACTGTTTTTT.

This clone showed up just a few times. Within the sample, other DNA sequences also encode this same CDR3. The rearrangement uses TRBV5-5 and TRBJ1-1; tentative D call: TRBD1 (5 bases). V shed 1 base and J shed 5 bases, with 9 bases lying between them. This CDR3 contains 13 residues. CDR1 and CDR2 from the germline V gene are SGHKS and YYEKEE (reference sequence). CDR3 sequence (DNA): TGTGCCAGCAGCTTGTTTGGGGGGACTGAAGCTTTCTTT. Its protein is CASSLFGGTEAFF.

The chain recombines TRBV11-3 with TRBJ2-2; no definite D call. Germline V gene data show CDR1 as SGHNT and CDR2 as YENEEA. Trimming pared 7 bases from V and 7 bases from J, leaving 19 bases between. This CDR3 comprises 15 residues. CDR3 nucleotide sequence: TGTGCCAGCACGGGTGCTAGTAGGAATGTCGGGGAGCTGTTTTTT. It codes for CASTGASRNVGELFF.

This sequence joins TRBV7-8 and TRBJ1-1, with D possibly TRBD1 on 6 matching bases. Trimming pared 3 bases from V and 0 bases from J, leaving 11 bases between. Germline V CDR1 and CDR2: SGHVS, FQNEAQ. CDR3 length: 15 amino acids. Here the CDR3 DNA reads TGTGCCAGCAGCTTTAGGGACATGCTGAACACTGAAGCTTTCTTT. Its translation: CASSFRDMLNTEAFF.

The rearrangement links TRBV25-1 to TRBJ1-3; D unclear. Germline CDR1 is MGHDK and CDR2 is SYGVNS. The ends were cut back, 2 bases at V and 0 bases at J, with 5 bases in the middle. CDR3 length equals 14 residues. The CDR3 loop is CASSEIGSGNTIYF. CDR3 DNA sequence: TGTGCCAGCAGTGAAATCGGCTCTGGAAACACCATATATTTT.

This rearrangement joins TRBV9 to TRBJ2-3; D not resolved. Germline V CDR1 and CDR2: SGDLS, YYNGEE. V was shortened by 2 bases and J by 6 bases, with 4 bases between the two germline ends. The CDR3 loop spans 11 amino acids. As DNA, the CDR3 is TGTGCCAGCAGCGTCGGGGATACGCAGTATTTT. Protein product: CASSVGDTQYF. Full variable domain (rest looked up from reference TRBV9 and TRBJ2-3): DSGVTQTPKHLITATGQRVTLRCSPRSGDLSVYWYQQSLDQGLQFLIQYYNGEERAKGNILERFSAQQFPDLHSELNLSSLELGDSALYFCASSVGDTQYFGPGTRLTVL.

This chain links TRBV7-2 with TRBJ1-2; 7 bases match TRBD1. Germline trimming cut 1 base from V and 5 bases from J; bases unmatched to any gene: 1. This CDR3 region has 13 residues. The germline V gene has CDR1 SGHTA and CDR2 FQGNSA. CDR3 coding DNA: TGTGCCAGCAGCTTAGGGGGACAGTATGGCTACACCTTC. Encoded protein: CASSLGGQYGYTF.

The chain employs TRBV24-1 and TRBJ1-2; D gene uncertain. Deletions cut 0 bases from V and 13 bases from J, with 11 bases between. Germline CDR1 KGHDR, CDR2 SFDVKD. The CDR3 extends over 12 amino acids. The CDR3 sequence: CATSDLGRVSTF. The CDR3 nucleotides read TGTGCCACCAGTGATTTGGGTAGGGTTAGCACCTTC.

This chain links TRBV7-9 with TRBJ2-4; D is undetermined. The CDR3 loop spans 13 amino acids. V was shortened by 5 bases and J by 3 bases, with 8 bases between the two germline ends. Germline V CDR1 and CDR2: SEHNR, FQNEAQ (reference sequence). CDR3 coding DNA: TGTGCCAGCAGCCGACATAGCAAAAACATTCAGTACTTC. Translated: CASSRHSKNIQYF.

The V gene is TRBV7-8, the J gene TRBJ1-1; no reliable D call. CDR1 and CDR2 from the germline V gene are SGHVS and FQNEAQ. The CDR3 covers 15 residues. Trimming left V 0 bases short and J 3 bases short, with 11 bases between. The CDR3 region is CASSLARETYTEAFF. The CDR3 nucleotides read TGTGCCAGCAGCTTAGCCCGGGAAACGTACACTGAAGCTTTCTTT.

The V gene is TRBV6-5, the J gene TRBJ2-7, with 7 bases matching TRBD1. V was clipped by 6 bases and J by 2 bases; unmatched bases: 7. The CDR3 is made up of 14 amino acids. CDR1 is MNHEY, CDR2 SVGAGI, per germline. Here the CDR3 DNA reads TGTGCCAGCAGGTGGGACAGCCGTGCCTACGAGCAGTACTTC. Translating gives CASRWDSRAYEQYF.